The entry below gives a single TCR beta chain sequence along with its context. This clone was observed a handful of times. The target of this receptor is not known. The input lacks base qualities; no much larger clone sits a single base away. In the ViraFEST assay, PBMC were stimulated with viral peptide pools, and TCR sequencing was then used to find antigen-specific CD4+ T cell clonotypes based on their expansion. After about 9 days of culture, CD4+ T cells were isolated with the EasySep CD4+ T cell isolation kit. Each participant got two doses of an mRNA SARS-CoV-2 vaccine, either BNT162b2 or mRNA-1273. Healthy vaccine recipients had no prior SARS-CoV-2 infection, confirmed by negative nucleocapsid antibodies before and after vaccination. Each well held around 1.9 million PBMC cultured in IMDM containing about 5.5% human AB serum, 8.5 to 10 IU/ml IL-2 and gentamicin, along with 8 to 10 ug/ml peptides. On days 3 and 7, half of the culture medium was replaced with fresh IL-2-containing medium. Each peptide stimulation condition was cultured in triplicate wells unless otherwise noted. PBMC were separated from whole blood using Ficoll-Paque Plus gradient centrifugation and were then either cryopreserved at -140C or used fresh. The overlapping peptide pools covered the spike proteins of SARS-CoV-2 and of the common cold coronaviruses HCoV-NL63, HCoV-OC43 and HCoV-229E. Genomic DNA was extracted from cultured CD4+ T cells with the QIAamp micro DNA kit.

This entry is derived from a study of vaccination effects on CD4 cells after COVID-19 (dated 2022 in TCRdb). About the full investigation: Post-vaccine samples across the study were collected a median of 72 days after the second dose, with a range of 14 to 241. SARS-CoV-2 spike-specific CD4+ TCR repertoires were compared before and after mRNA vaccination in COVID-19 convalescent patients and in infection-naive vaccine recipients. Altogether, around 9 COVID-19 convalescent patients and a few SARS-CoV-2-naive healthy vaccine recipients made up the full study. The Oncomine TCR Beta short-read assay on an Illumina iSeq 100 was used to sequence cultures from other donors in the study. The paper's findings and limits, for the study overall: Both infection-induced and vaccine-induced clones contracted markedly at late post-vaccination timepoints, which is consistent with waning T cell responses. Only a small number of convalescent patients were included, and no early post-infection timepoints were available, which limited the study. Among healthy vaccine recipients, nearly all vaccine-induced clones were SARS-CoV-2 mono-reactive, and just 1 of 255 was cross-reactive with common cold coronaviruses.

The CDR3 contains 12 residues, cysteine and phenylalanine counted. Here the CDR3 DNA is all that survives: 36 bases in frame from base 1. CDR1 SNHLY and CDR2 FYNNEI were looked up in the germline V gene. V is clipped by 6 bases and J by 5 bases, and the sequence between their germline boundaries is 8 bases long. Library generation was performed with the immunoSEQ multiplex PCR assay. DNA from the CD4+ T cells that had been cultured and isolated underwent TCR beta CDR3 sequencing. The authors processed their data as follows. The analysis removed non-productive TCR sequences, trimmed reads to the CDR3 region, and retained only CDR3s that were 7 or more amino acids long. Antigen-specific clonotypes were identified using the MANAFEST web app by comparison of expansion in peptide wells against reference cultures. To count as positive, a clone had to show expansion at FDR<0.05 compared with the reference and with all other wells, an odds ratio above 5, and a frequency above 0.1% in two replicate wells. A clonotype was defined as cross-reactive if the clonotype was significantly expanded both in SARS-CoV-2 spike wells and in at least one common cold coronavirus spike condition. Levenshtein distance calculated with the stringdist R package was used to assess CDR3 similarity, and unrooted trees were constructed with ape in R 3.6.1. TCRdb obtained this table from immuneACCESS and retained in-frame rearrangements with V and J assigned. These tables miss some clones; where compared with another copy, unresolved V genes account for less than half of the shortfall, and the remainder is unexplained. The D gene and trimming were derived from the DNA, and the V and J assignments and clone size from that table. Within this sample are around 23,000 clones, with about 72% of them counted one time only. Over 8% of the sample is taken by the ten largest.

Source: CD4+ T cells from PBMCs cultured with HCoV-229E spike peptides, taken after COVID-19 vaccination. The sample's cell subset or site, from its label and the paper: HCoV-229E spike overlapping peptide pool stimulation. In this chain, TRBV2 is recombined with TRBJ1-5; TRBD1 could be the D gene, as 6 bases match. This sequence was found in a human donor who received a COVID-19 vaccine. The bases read TGTGCCAGCAGGAGACAGGATCAGCCCCAGCATTTT. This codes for CASRRQDQPQHF.